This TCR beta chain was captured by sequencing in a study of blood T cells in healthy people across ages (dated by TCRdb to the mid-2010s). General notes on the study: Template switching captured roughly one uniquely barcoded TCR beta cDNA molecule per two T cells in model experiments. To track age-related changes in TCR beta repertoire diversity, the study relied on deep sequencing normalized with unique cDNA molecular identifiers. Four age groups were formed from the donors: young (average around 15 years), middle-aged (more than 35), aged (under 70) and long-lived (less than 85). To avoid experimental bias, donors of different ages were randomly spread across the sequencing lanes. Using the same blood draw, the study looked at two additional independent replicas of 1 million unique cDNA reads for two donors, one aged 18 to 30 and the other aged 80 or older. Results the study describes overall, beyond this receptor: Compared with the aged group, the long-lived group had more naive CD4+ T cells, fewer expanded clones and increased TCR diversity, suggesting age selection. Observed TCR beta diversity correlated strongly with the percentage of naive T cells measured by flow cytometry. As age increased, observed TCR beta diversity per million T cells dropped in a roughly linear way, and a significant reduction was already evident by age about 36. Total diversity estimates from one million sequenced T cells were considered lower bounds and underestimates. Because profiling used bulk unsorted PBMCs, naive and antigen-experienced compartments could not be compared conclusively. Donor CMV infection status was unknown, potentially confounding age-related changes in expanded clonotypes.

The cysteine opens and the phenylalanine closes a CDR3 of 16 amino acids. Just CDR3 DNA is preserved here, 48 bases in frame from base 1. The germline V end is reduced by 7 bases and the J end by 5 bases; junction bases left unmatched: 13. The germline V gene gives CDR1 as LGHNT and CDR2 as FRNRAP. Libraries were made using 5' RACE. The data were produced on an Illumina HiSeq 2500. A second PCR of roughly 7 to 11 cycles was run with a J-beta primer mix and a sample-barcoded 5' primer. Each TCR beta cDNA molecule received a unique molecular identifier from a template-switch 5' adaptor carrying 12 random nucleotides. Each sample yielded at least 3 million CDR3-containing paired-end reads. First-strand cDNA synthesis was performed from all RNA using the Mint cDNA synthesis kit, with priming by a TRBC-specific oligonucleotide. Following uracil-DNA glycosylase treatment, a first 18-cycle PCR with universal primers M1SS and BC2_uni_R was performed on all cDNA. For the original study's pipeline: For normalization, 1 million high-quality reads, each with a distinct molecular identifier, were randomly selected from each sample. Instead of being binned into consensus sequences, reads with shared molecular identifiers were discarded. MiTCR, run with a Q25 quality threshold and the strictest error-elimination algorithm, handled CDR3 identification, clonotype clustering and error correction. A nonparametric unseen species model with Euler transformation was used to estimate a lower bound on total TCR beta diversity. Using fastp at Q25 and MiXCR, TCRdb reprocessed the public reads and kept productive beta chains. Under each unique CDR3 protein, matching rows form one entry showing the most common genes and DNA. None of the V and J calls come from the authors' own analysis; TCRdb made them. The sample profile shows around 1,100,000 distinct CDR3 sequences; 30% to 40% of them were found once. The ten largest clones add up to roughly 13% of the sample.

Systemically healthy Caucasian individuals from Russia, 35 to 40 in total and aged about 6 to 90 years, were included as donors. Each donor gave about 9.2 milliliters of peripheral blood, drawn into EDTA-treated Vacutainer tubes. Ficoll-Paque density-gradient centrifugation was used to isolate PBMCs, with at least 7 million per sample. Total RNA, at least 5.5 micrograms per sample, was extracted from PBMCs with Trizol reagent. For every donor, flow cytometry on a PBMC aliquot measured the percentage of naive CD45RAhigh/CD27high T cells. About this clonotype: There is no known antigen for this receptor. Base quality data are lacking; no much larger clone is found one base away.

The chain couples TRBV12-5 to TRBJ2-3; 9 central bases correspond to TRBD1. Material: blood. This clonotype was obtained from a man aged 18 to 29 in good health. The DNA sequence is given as TGTGCTAGTGAAGGAAGTTACAGGGGGCTCGGAGATACGCAGTATTTT. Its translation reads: CASEGSYRGLGDTQYF. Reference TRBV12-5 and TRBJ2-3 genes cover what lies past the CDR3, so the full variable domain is DARVTQTPRHKVTEMGQEVTMRCQPILGHNTVFWYRQTMMQGLELLAYFRNRAPLDDSGMPKDRFSAEMPDATLATLKIQPSEPRDSAVYFCASEGSYRGLGDTQYFGPGTRLTVL.